Presented here are 26 T cell receptor beta chains from one specimen sequenced in a study of T cell clonotyping in hematopoietic cell transplantation. Generated by immunoSEQ multiplex PCR, the TCRdb table keeps only in-frame clones and is missing some. The top ten hold just under 2% of the sample, which has fewer than 40,000 clones, over 70% seen once. Sample: peripheral blood mononuclear cells. The source of these receptors is a woman between 40 and 50 years old in good health. Some clones in this sample may be carry-over from other donors' samples.

The J gene is TRBJ2-7, the V gene TRBV29-1; 10 nucleotides line up with TRBD1. Trimming cost V 5 bases and J 1 base; bases outside gene matches: 5. CDR1 and CDR2 from the germline V gene are SQVTM and ANQGSEA. The CDR3 runs to 14 residues. The CDR3 loop reads CSVTDRGASYEQYF. In nucleotides, the CDR3 is TGCAGCGTTACGGACAGGGGGGCTTCCTACGAGCAGTACTTC.

The V call is TRBV19, the J call TRBJ2-7; perhaps TRBD2 as D (5 bases). V was pared by 3 bases and J by 5 bases, with 14 bases between. The length of the CDR3 is 14 residues. The germline gives CDR1 LNHDA, CDR2 SQIVND (reference sequence). CDR3 sequence reads: CASSIILASDEQYF. DNA for the CDR3: TGTGCCAGTAGTATTATCCTAGCATCCGACGAGCAGTACTTC.

The chain employs TRBV28 and TRBJ2-7; D might be TRBD2 (5 bases). V lost 10 bases, J lost 5 bases, and 12 bases lay in between. The V gene's germline CDR1 is MDHEN and CDR2 SYDVKM. This CDR3 spans 11 amino acids. CDR3 nucleotide sequence: TGTGCCACCACCGGACTCGACGAGCAGTACTTC. It specifies CATTGLDEQYF.

V is TRBV7-9 and J is TRBJ2-7; 12 bases fit TRBD1. Germline V gives CDR1 SEHNR, CDR2 FQNEAQ (reference sequence). V was pared by 5 bases and J by 5 bases, with 7 bases of the junction left unmatched. The CDR3 runs to 15 residues. The chain's CDR3 is CASSRWGQGANEQYF. CDR3 DNA sequence: TGTGCCAGCAGCAGGTGGGGACAGGGGGCGAACGAGCAGTACTTC. Combining the CDR3 with reference TRBV7-9 and TRBJ2-7 gives the whole variable domain DTGVSQNPRHKITKRGQNVTFRCDPISEHNRLYWYRQTLGQGPEFLTYFQNEAQLEKSRLLSDRFSAERPKGSFSTLEIQRTEQGDSAMYLCASSRWGQGANEQYFGPGTRLTVT.

This clone has only one observation. V is TRBV6-5 and J is TRBJ2-7; D gene ambiguous. CDR1 is MNHEY and CDR2 is SVGAGI in the germline V gene. The CDR3 extends over 16 amino acids. V lost 1 base and J 1 base, leaving 14 bases between the germline ends. The chain's CDR3 is CASSYYTTLSSYEQYF. The CDR3 DNA reads as TGTGCCAGCAGTTACTATACGACGCTTAGTTCCTACGAGCAGTACTTC.

The chain combines TRBV4-1 with TRBJ1-1, with D possibly matching TRBD1 (5 bases). Looked up from germline, CDR1 is MGHRA and CDR2 is YSYEKL. V was clipped by 4 bases and J by 0 bases, with 12 bases between them. This CDR3 has 15 amino acids. Here the CDR3 reads CASSLPSGMNTEAFF. For the CDR3, the DNA is TGCGCCAGCAGCCTCCCCTCAGGGATGAACACTGAAGCTTTCTTT.

This clone is a singleton in its sample. V gene TRBV4-2 combines with J gene TRBJ2-1; possibly TRBD2 for D (7 bases). CDR3 size: 16 residues. Germline CDR1 and CDR2: LGHNA and YNFKEQ. Deletions cut 1 base from V and 7 bases from J, with 17 bases between. DNA of the CDR3: TGTGCCAGCAGCCAAGTAAATAGGGGGAGGGCAAATGAGCAGTTCTTC. Its translation is CASSQVNRGRANEQFF.

The CDR3 nucleotides are TGTGCCAGCAGACAGGGGCCCTACGAGCAGTACTTC. This encodes CASRQGPYEQYF. J is TRBJ2-7 and V is TRBV28; TRBD1 agrees at 7 bases. V lost 6 bases to trimming and J lost 2 bases; unmatched junction nucleotides: 1. The CDR3 runs 12 residues. Germline CDR1 MDHEN, CDR2 SYDVKM.

The genes are TRBV27 and TRBJ2-2, with D hard to call. The CDR3 totals 13 residues. Trimming removed 8 bases at V and 4 bases at J, with 11 bases between. The germline V gene encodes CDR1 MNHEY and CDR2 SMNVEV (reference sequence). The CDR3 loop is CASVSSVTGELFF. CDR3 nucleotides: TGTGCCAGCGTCTCATCGGTCACCGGGGAGCTGTTTTTT.

This chain uses TRBV4-1 with TRBJ1-4, with TRBD1 identical over 9 bases. Germline V gives CDR1 MGHRA, CDR2 YSYEKL. The CDR3 contains 15 residues. The V and J ends lost 4 bases and 8 bases, in that order; junction bases with no gene match: 8. CDR3 in amino acids: CASSLNRGLGEKLFF. The CDR3 coding sequence is TGCGCCAGCAGCCTTAACAGGGGGCTCGGGGAAAAACTGTTTTTT.

The genes are TRBV4-3 and TRBJ2-3; D may correspond to TRBD1 or TRBD2 (6 bases each). Germline-derived CDR1 and CDR2 are LGHNA and YSLEER. CDR3 length: 17 amino acids. V was clipped by 6 bases and J by 3 bases, with 22 bases between them. The CDR3 loop reads CASSLTEGGSRTDTQYF. In DNA, the CDR3 is TGCGCCAGCAGTCTGACAGAGGGGGGCAGCAGAACAGATACGCAGTATTTT.

The chain carries TRBV11-2 and TRBJ1-3; D gene ambiguous. Looked up from germline, CDR1 is SGHAT and CDR2 is FQNNGV. The V end was cut by 1 base, the J end by 2 bases, with 9 bases between. CDR3 length: 15 residues. The CDR3 DNA reads TGTGCCAGCAGCTTAGGAGGGCACACTGGAAACACCATATATTTT. Translation: CASSLGGHTGNTIYF.

This clone occurred once. The chain combines TRBV2 with TRBJ2-2; D is unresolved. Germline-derived CDR1 and CDR2 are SNHLY and FYNNEI. The CDR3 is 13 amino acids. Trimming pared 7 bases from V and 2 bases from J, leaving 8 bases between. The CDR3 DNA reads as TGTGCCAGCAAGCGAACCAACACCGGGGAGCTGTTTTTT. Protein sequence: CASKRTNTGELFF.

The chain is built from TRBV6-1 and TRBJ2-2; 11 nucleotides match TRBD2. Trimming cost V 2 bases and J 13 bases; bases outside gene matches: 6. CDR3 length equals 14 residues. Germline-derived CDR1 and CDR2 are MNHNS and SASEGT. The CDR3 here is CASSERLAGRVLFF. The CDR3, as DNA: TGTGCCAGCAGTGAAAGACTAGCGGGACGAGTGCTGTTTTTT.

The genes are TRBV5-1 and TRBJ2-2; TRBD1 matches 8 bases. The CDR3 sequence is 15 residues long. Germline V gene lookup returns CDR1 SGHRS and CDR2 YFSETQ. The junction had 8 bases not matched to a gene; V was cut back by 4 bases and J by 6 bases. The CDR3 bases are TGCGCCAGCAGCCCGACAGGGGAGAATCCCGGGGAGCTGTTTTTT. Translated, it gives CASSPTGENPGELFF.

This chain links TRBV28 with TRBJ1-2; D possibly corresponds to TRBD1 (6 bases). CDR1 is MDHEN, CDR2 SYDVKM, per germline. This CDR3 contains 14 residues. Trimming removed 6 bases at V and 4 bases at J, with 15 bases between. CDR3 amino acids: CASSLGGVGYGYTF. CDR3 nucleotides: TGTGCCAGCAGCCTAGGGGGGGTAGGCTATGGCTACACCTTC.

This clone turned up a few times. V usage is TRBV27 and J usage is TRBJ2-1; D possibly corresponds to TRBD1 (5 bases). V was cut by 3 bases and J by 3 bases, with 9 bases left in between. The CDR3 spans 14 residues. Germline CDR1 reads MNHEY; CDR2 reads SMNVEV (reference sequence). The CDR3 coding sequence is TGTGCCAGCAGTTTTGACAGCAACTACAATGAGCAGTTCTTC. Amino acid sequence: CASSFDSNYNEQFF.

CDR3 sequence (DNA): TGTGCCAGCAGCCCTGGGGAGGTCAACTATGGCTACACCTTC. It is translated as CASSPGEVNYGYTF. The V gene is TRBV5-8, the J gene TRBJ1-2; D gene ambiguous. Germline CDR1 SGHTS, CDR2 YDEGEE. The CDR3 has 14 residues. With 4 bases removed from V and 2 bases from J, the gap between germline ends came to 12 bases.

This clone has a single count. The chain joins TRBV19 to TRBJ2-7; 8 bases match TRBD1. V dropped 4 bases and J dropped 10; count of bases not matched to a gene: 15. Germline V gene sequence: CDR1 LNHDA, CDR2 SQIVND (reference sequence). The CDR3 runs 15 residues. The CDR3 loop reads CASSTQGQGSVVQYF. CDR3 coding DNA: TGTGCCAGTAGTACACAAGGACAGGGTTCGGTCGTACAGTACTTC. Full variable domain (outside the CDR3, taken from reference TRBV19 and TRBJ2-7): DGGITQSPKYLFRKEGQNVTLSCEQNLNHDAMYWYRQDPGQGLRLIYYSQIVNDFQKGDIAEGYSVSREKKESFPLTVTSAQKNPTAFYLCASSTQGQGSVVQYFGPGTRLTVT.

This clone was seen only once. The chain couples TRBV4-3 to TRBJ1-2; 8 bases fit TRBD1. Trimming took 1 base from V and 8 from J; bases not matched to a gene: 6. The germline V gene has CDR1 LGHNA and CDR2 YSLEER. This CDR3 comprises 14 residues. The DNA of the CDR3 is TGCGCCAGCAGCCAAGGGGACAGGATTTTCGGCTACACCTTC. This translates into CASSQGDRIFGYTF.

The table lists this clone with a few counts. This rearrangement joins TRBV7-3 to TRBJ1-2; no definite D call. The ends were cut back, 4 bases at V and 3 bases at J, with 9 bases in the middle. The CDR3 contains 13 residues. CDR1 and CDR2 (germline): SGHTA, FQGTGA. CDR3 coding DNA: TGTGCCAGCAGCTATCCGGGCGACTATGGCTACACCTTC. Amino acids: CASSYPGDYGYTF. The entire variable domain, with the rest obtained from reference TRBV7-3 and TRBJ1-2, is as follows: GAGVSQTPSNKVTEKGKYVELRCDPISGHTALYWYRQSLGQGPEFLIYFQGTGAADDSGLPNDRFFAVRPEGSVSTLKIQRTERGDSAVYLCASSYPGDYGYTFGSGTRLTVV.

The V call is TRBV28, the J call TRBJ1-5; D might be TRBD1 (5 bases). The CDR3 totals 14 residues. Germline V gene lookup returns CDR1 MDHEN and CDR2 SYDVKM. The V end lost 3 bases, the J end lost 8 bases, and 14 bases lay between the germline ends. CDR3: CASSLLVRDEPQHF. The DNA of the CDR3 is TGTGCCAGCAGTTTGTTAGTCCGGGACGAGCCCCAGCATTTT.

The genes are TRBV5-1 and TRBJ2-1; 10 bases map to TRBD2. This CDR3 spans 15 amino acids. V was pared by 6 bases and J by 7 bases, with 10 bases of the junction left unmatched. Per the germline V gene, CDR1 is SGHRS and CDR2 is YFSETQ. This CDR3 is CASNPRPSGRNEQFF. In DNA form, the CDR3 reads TGCGCCAGCAACCCTCGGCCTAGCGGGAGAAATGAGCAGTTCTTC.

This chain connects TRBV27 to TRBJ2-7, with D possibly being TRBD1 (6 bases). The V end lost 4 bases, the J end lost 3 bases, and 13 bases lay between the germline ends. From germline, CDR1 is MNHEY and CDR2 SMNVEV (reference sequence). The CDR3 length is 14 residues. The DNA for the CDR3 is TGTGCCAGCAGTTCCGGTCCAGGGGACTACGAGCAGTACTTC. It yields the protein CASSSGPGDYEQYF.

The chain has TRBV28 and TRBJ2-1, with TRBD2 identical over 7 bases. With V trimmed by 8 bases and J by 8 bases, 15 bases remained unmatched. The CDR3 spans 15 residues. Per germline, CDR1 MDHEN and CDR2 SYDVKM. This chain's CDR3 is CASLLRENVIHEQFF. The CDR3 DNA sequence: TGTGCCAGCCTGCTGCGGGAGAATGTTATCCATGAGCAGTTCTTC.

The V and J genes are TRBV7-2 and TRBJ1-3, with D hard to call. This CDR3 region has 14 residues. The germline V gene has CDR1 SGHTA and CDR2 FQGNSA. V was trimmed by 5 bases and J by 0 bases, leaving 8 bases between them. CDR3 coding DNA: TGTGCCAGCAGCCTAGGACCCTCTGGAAACACCATATATTTT. This translates into CASSLGPSGNTIYF.